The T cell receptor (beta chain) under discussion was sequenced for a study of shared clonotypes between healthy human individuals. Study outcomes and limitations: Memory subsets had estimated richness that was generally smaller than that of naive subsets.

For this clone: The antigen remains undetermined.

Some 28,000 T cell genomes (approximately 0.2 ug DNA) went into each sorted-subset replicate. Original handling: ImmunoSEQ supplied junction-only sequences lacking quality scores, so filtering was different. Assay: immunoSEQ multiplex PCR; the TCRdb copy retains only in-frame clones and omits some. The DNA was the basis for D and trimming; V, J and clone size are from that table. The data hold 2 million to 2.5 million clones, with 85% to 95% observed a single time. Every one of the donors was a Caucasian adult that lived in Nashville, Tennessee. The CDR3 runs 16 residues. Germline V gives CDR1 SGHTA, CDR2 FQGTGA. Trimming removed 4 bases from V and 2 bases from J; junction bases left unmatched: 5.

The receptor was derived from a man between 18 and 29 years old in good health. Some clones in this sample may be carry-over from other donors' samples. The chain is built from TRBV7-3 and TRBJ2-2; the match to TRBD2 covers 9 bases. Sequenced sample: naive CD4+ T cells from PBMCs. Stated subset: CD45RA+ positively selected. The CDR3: CASSSGREGNTGELFF. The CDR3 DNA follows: TGTGCCAGCAGCTCAGGGCGGGAGGGTAACACCGGGGAGCTGTTTTTT.